This T cell receptor beta chain originates from a study of CXCR3-negative and CXCR3-positive naive CD8 T cells. For the study at large: Across all libraries, TRB reads numbered around 150 million, with about 1.5 +/- 0.3 million in each library.

Naive CD8+ T cells displayed a CD45RO-CCR7+CD27+CD95- phenotype. The CDR3 has 17 amino acids. The germline V gene has CDR1 SGHTA and CDR2 FQGNSA. Concerning this clonotype itself: Its antigen is unknown.

Study conclusions and caveats: The TRBV-TRBJ usage of naive CXCR3-negative and CXCR3-positive cells was similar, but that of memory cells differed. TRB CDR3s were more hydrophobic in CXCR3-positive than in CXCR3-negative naive cells.

TRB cDNA libraries were made by UMI-labeled 5' RACE. TCRdb reanalyzed the 5' RACE reads and collapses them to one entry per CDR3 protein, without DNA. This repertoire includes under 85,000 distinct CDR3 sequences. The receptor was derived from a human donor in good health. Some clones in this sample may be carry-over from other donors' samples. Sequenced input: naive CXCR3+ CD8+ T cells from blood. Subset denoted: CD45RO-CCR7+CD27+CD95- naive CD8+ T cells expressing CXCR3 (TNR3+). V usage is TRBV7-2 and J usage is TRBJ2-6. CDR3 protein: CASSFFVKPSGANVLTF.